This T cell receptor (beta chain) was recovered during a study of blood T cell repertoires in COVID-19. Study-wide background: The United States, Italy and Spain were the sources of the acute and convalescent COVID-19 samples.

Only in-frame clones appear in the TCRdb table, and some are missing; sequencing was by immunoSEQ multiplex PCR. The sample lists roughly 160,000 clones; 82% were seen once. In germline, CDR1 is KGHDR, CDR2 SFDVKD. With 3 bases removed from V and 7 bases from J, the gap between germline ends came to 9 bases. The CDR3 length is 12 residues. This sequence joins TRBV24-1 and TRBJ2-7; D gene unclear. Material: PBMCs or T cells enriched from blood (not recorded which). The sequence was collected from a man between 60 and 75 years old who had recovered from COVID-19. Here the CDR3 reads CATSDDYGEQYF. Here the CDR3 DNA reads TGTGCCACCAGTGATGATTACGGGGAGCAGTACTTC.